A single TCR beta chain is shown here with its context. In the original processing: How many nucleated cells were present was estimated from reference gene primer amplification. The table came from immunoSEQ multiplex PCR; TCRdb's copy has only in-frame clones and leaves some out. V, J and clone size are those of that table, while D and trimming were read from the DNA. The repertoire has 45,000 or so clones, almost 85% of them found once; the top ten carry more than 13%. J gave up 0 bases and V 4 bases, and 4 bases lay outside the gene matches. This CDR3 is built from 18 residues. The V gene's germline CDR1 is LGHNA and CDR2 YNFKEQ. These data originate in a study of blood T cell repertoires in COVID-19. Overall study context: Donors in the United States, Italy and Spain gave samples during acute or convalescent COVID-19. T cells, B-cell-depleted T cells, or PBMCs supplied cDNA or gDNA.

What was sequenced was peripheral blood. The genes are TRBV4-2 and TRBJ2-1; 15 bases are shared with TRBD2. This sequence originates from a human donor in a cohort sampled during active COVID-19. The DNA of the CDR3 is TGTGCCAGCAGCCCCCAGGGACTAGCGGGAGGCTCCTACAATGAGCAGTTCTTC. This codes for CASSPQGLAGGSYNEQFF.